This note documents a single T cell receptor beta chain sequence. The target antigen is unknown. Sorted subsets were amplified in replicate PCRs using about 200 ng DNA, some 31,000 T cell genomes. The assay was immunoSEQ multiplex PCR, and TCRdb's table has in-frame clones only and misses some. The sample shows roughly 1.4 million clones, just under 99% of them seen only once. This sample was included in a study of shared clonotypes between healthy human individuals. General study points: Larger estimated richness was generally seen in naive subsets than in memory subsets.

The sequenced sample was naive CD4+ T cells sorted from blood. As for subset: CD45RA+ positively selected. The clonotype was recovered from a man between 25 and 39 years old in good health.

In nucleotides, the CDR3 is TGTGCCAGCAGCTTAGCCGGGACAGGCACAGATACGCAGTATTTT. Its translation: CASSLAGTGTDTQYF. The gene calls are TRBV7-9 and TRBJ2-3; 7 positions agree with TRBD1. Germline CDR1 reads SEHNR; CDR2 reads FQNEAQ (reference sequence). V lost 0 bases, J lost 1 base, and 1 base stayed unmatched. The CDR3 sequence is 15 residues long.